Shown below are 26 T cell receptor beta chains from a single sample sequenced in a study of CD8+ T cells in alopecia areata. It was cDNA, reverse transcribed from extracted RNA, that served as the sequencing template. Profiling relied on immunoSEQ multiplex PCR, and the TCRdb table lists in-frame clones only, not all of them. Here the sample spans about 110,000 clones, roughly three fifths being singletons. As to treatment: oral pan-JAK inhibitor, 5-10 mg twice daily. Sequenced here: CD8+ T cells sorted from blood, sampled at week 24, from a patient treated with tofacitinib. These receptors all stem from a human donor with alopecia areata.

The chain combines TRBV30 with TRBJ1-1, with a tentative D call TRBD1 (6 bases). V was pared by 3 bases and J by 4 bases, with 9 bases between. CDR3 size: 12 residues. CDR1 and CDR2 (germline): GTSNPN, SVGIG (reference sequence). In nucleotides, the CDR3 is TGTGCCTGGAGCAGGGGTGGCACTGAAGCTTTCTTT. Its protein is CAWSRGGTEAFF. Filled out from reference TRBV30 and TRBJ1-1, the complete variable domain reads SQTIHQWPATLVQPVGSPLSLECTVEGTSNPNLYWYRQAAGRGLQLLFYSVGIGQISSEVPQNLSASRPQDRQFILSSKKLLLSDSGFYLCAWSRGGTEAFFGQGTRLTVV.

CDR3 DNA sequence: TGTGCCAGCAGTCCCGGGACTAGCGGGCAAACAGATACGCAGTATTTT. Its translation: CASSPGTSGQTDTQYF. The chain has TRBV6-6 and TRBJ2-3; 12 bases map to TRBD2. Germline-derived CDR1 and CDR2 are MNHNY and SVGAGI (reference sequence). This CDR3 has 16 amino acids. J gave up 3 bases and V 5 bases, and 6 bases lay outside the gene matches.

This clone was picked up a small number of times. The chain is built from TRBV2 and TRBJ1-1, with D uncertain. Germline V gene lookup returns CDR1 SNHLY and CDR2 FYNNEI. The CDR3 covers 14 residues. The V end lost 8 bases, the J end lost 3 bases, and 16 bases lay between the germline ends. CDR3 loop: CASHERVEDTEAFF. The CDR3 nucleotides read TGTGCCAGCCACGAAAGAGTTGAGGACACTGAAGCTTTCTTT. Together with reference TRBV2 and TRBJ1-1, the CDR3 gives the full variable domain: EPEVTQTPSHQVTQMGQEVILRCVPISNHLYFYWYRQILGQKVEFLVSFYNNEISEKSEIFDDQFSVERPDGSNFTLKIRSTKLEDSAMYFCASHERVEDTEAFFGQGTRLTVV.

The V and J genes are TRBV6-6 and TRBJ1-5; no definite D call. The germline V gene encodes CDR1 MNHNY and CDR2 SVGAGI (reference sequence). CDR3 length equals 14 residues. The V gene lost 2 bases and the J gene lost 3 bases, with 8 bases spanning the gap. Here the CDR3 reads CASSYGPANQPQHF. CDR3 DNA sequence: TGTGCCAGCAGTTACGGTCCGGCCAATCAGCCCCAGCATTTT.

This chain links TRBV7-9 with TRBJ2-1; TRBD1 matches 8 bases. This CDR3 has 15 residues. CDR1 is SEHNR, CDR2 FQNEAQ, per germline (reference sequence). J gave up 8 bases and V 5 bases, and 11 bases lay outside the gene matches. This CDR3 reads CASSPRTGSWDEQFF. The CDR3, as DNA: TGTGCCAGCAGCCCGAGGACAGGGTCCTGGGATGAGCAGTTCTTC. Full variable domain (outside the CDR3, taken from reference TRBV7-9 and TRBJ2-1): DTGVSQNPRHKITKRGQNVTFRCDPISEHNRLYWYRQTLGQGPEFLTYFQNEAQLEKSRLLSDRFSAERPKGSFSTLEIQRTEQGDSAMYLCASSPRTGSWDEQFFGPGTRLTVL.

This clone has just a few counts. The chain uses TRBV29-1 and TRBJ2-7, with D possibly TRBD1 on 6 matching bases. This CDR3 has 12 residues. Trimming removed 5 bases from V and 0 bases from J, with 8 bases in between. Germline CDR1 and CDR2: SQVTM and ANQGSEA. CDR3 residues: CSVKGHSYEQYF. As DNA, the CDR3 is TGCAGCGTTAAGGGACACTCCTACGAGCAGTACTTC.

Comments on this clone: Different DNA sequences within this sample yield the same CDR3. The chain uses TRBV6-5 and TRBJ2-1, with D possibly being TRBD2 (6 bases). Germline assignment: CDR1 MNHEY and CDR2 SVGAGI. Trimming shortened V by 0 bases and J by 6 bases, and 6 bases separated the two germline ends. The CDR3 runs to 13 residues. In DNA form, the CDR3 reads TGTGCCAGCAGTTACTCGGAGGGCAATGAGCAGTTCTTC. It codes for CASSYSEGNEQFF.

This chain connects TRBV7-2 to TRBJ2-3; TRBD2 agrees at 13 bases. The CDR3 is made up of 17 amino acids. Trimming cost V 1 base and J 3 bases; bases outside gene matches: 4. From germline, CDR1 is SGHTA and CDR2 FQGNSA. For the CDR3, the DNA is TGTGCCAGCAGCTTAGAGGGGACTAGCGGGGAAACAGATACGCAGTATTTT. Its protein is CASSLEGTSGETDTQYF.

The gene calls are TRBV5-6 and TRBJ1-4; D not certain. V lost 0 bases and J 5 bases, leaving 11 bases between the germline ends. Germline assignment: CDR1 SGHDT and CDR2 YYEEEE. The CDR3 loop spans 15 amino acids. The CDR3 DNA reads TGTGCCAGCAGCTTGGAGCAGTCCCTGAATGAAAAACTGTTTTTT. It translates to CASSLEQSLNEKLFF.

The J gene is TRBJ1-2, the V gene TRBV15, with D possibly TRBD1 on 5 matching bases. This CDR3 comprises 16 residues. The germline gives CDR1 LNHNV, CDR2 YYDKDF (reference sequence). Between the trimmed V and J ends, which lost 0 bases and 1 base, there was a span of 12 bases. The chain's CDR3 is CATSRDHEGLNYGYTF. The CDR3 DNA follows: TGTGCCACCAGCAGAGATCACGAGGGACTTAACTATGGCTACACCTTC.

The V gene is TRBV9, the J gene TRBJ1-4; D might be TRBD1 (6 bases). Per germline, CDR1 SGDLS and CDR2 YYNGEE. CDR3 size: 13 residues. Between the trimmed V and J ends, which lost 4 bases and 8 bases, there was a span of 12 bases. CDR3 coding DNA: TGTGCCAGCAGCTTTTCTGGACAGGAAAAACTGTTTTTT. This encodes CASSFSGQEKLFF.

A few counts support this clone. The chain is built from TRBV5-1 and TRBJ1-1; D remains ambiguous. Trimming took 0 bases from V and 4 from J, leaving 7 bases between them. The CDR3 loop spans 13 amino acids. CDR1 is SGHRS, CDR2 YFSETQ, per germline. CDR3 sequence reads: CASSLDSTTEAFF. The DNA of the CDR3 is TGCGCCAGCAGCTTGGACAGTACCACTGAAGCTTTCTTT.

Only a few counts were recorded for this clone. J is TRBJ2-1 and V is TRBV27, with D perhaps matching TRBD1 or TRBD2 (5 bases each). The CDR3 contains 14 residues. Germline lookup yields CDR1 MNHEY and CDR2 SMNVEV (reference sequence). V lost 4 bases and J lost 5, with 12 bases in between. The CDR3 DNA is TGTGCCAGCAGTTATTCCCTGGGGGACAATGAGCAGTTCTTC. Its translation: CASSYSLGDNEQFF.

This chain links TRBV2 with TRBJ2-7, with 7 bases matching TRBD1. The V and J ends lost 1 base and 2 bases, in that order; junction bases with no gene match: 8. Germline V gene data show CDR1 as SNHLY and CDR2 as FYNNEI. CDR3 length: 16 residues. CDR3 protein: CASSEDLTGQTYEQYF. CDR3 sequence (DNA): TGTGCCAGCAGTGAAGACCTGACGGGACAGACCTACGAGCAGTACTTC.

This chain uses TRBV5-6 with TRBJ2-7, with 9 positions matching TRBD2. This CDR3 contains 15 residues. Trimming at V came to 3 bases and at J to 2 bases, leaving 6 bases not matched to a gene. Germline V CDR1 and CDR2: SGHDT, YYEEEE. The CDR3 DNA reads as TGTGCCAGCAGCTCGGTAGCGGGGGAAGCCTACGAGCAGTACTTC. The encoded protein is CASSSVAGEAYEQYF. Full variable domain (outside the CDR3, taken from reference TRBV5-6 and TRBJ2-7): DAGVTQSPTHLIKTRGQQVTLRCSPKSGHDTVSWYQQALGQGPQFIFQYYEEEERQRGNFPDRFSGHQFPNYSSELNVNALLLGDSALYLCASSSVAGEAYEQYFGPGTRLTVT.

The V call is TRBV4-2, the J call TRBJ1-2; a possible D gene is TRBD1 (5 bases). Trimming stripped 0 bases from V and 7 bases from J, with 15 bases between. Germline V gene sequence: CDR1 LGHNA, CDR2 YNFKEQ. The CDR3 extends over 15 amino acids. CDR3 sequence (DNA): TGTGCCAGCAGCCAAGATCTTTGGGGCTTCACTGGCTACACCTTC. Its translation is CASSQDLWGFTGYTF.

The chain links TRBV2 to TRBJ2-5; 14 bases are shared with TRBD2. The CDR3 loop spans 19 amino acids. V shed 6 bases, J shed 0 bases, and the junction held 12 bases outside the gene matches. Germline V lookup: CDR1 SNHLY, CDR2 FYNNEI. The CDR3 protein is CASSPLWTSGGSYQETQYF. The CDR3 DNA is TGTGCCAGCAGCCCGCTATGGACTAGCGGGGGGTCGTACCAAGAGACCCAGTACTTC.

This clone appeared a few times. V gene TRBV30 combines with J gene TRBJ2-1; 10 nucleotides align to TRBD2. Germline loops: CDR1 GTSNPN, CDR2 SVGIG (reference sequence). CDR3 length: 16 residues. Trimming at V came to 4 bases and at J to 9 bases, leaving 15 bases not matched to a gene. The CDR3 protein is CAWTLKSTSGDGEQFF. In nucleotides, the CDR3 is TGTGCCTGGACCTTAAAGAGTACTAGCGGGGACGGTGAGCAGTTCTTC.

The chain recombines TRBV15 with TRBJ2-1; 10 bases fit TRBD2. The CDR3 contains 15 residues. CDR1 and CDR2 (germline): LNHNV, YYDKDF (reference sequence). Trimming took 4 bases from V and 2 from J; bases not matched to a gene: 2. The CDR3 region is CATSNSGGAYNEQFF. The CDR3 DNA follows: TGTGCCACCAGCAACAGCGGGGGGGCCTACAATGAGCAGTTCTTC.

This clone was picked up one time. CDR3 in amino acids: CASSQDEGPLEDTIYF. In nucleotides, the CDR3 is TGCGCCAGCAGCCAAGATGAGGGGCCCCTGGAAGACACCATATATTTT. This chain connects TRBV4-3 to TRBJ1-3; possibly TRBD1 for D (5 bases). Germline CDR1 and CDR2: LGHNA and YSLEER. The CDR3 is made up of 16 amino acids. V gave up 0 bases and J gave up 8 bases, with 17 bases separating them.

This rearrangement joins TRBV27 to TRBJ2-7; TRBD1 or TRBD2 may be the D gene (5 bases each). Between the trimmed V and J ends, which lost 6 bases and 0 bases, there was a span of 12 bases. The CDR3 has 14 amino acids. Germline CDR1 is MNHEY and CDR2 is SMNVEV (reference sequence). In nucleotides, the CDR3 is TGTGCCAGCAGGGGACGCCCCGGCTCCTACGAGCAGTACTTC. The encoded protein is CASRGRPGSYEQYF.

The rearrangement uses TRBV29-1 and TRBJ1-4; possibly TRBD1 for D (5 bases). The germline gives CDR1 SQVTM, CDR2 ANQGSEA. Trimming left V 4 bases short and J 8 bases short, with 11 bases between. The CDR3 covers 12 residues. CDR3 nucleotide sequence: TGCAGCGTTGTTGCAGGGACGGAAAAACTGTTTTTT. As protein: CSVVAGTEKLFF.

This sequence joins TRBV27 and TRBJ2-7; D call uncertain. V lost 5 bases and J 4 bases, leaving 12 bases between the germline ends. The V gene's germline CDR1 is MNHEY and CDR2 SMNVEV (reference sequence). This CDR3 has 13 amino acids. CDR3 in amino acids: CASSPDVGYEQYF. Written as DNA, the CDR3 is TGTGCCAGCAGTCCGGACGTCGGGTACGAGCAGTACTTC.

The V and J genes are TRBV5-6 and TRBJ1-2, with 7 bases that match TRBD1. The germline gives CDR1 SGHDT, CDR2 YYEEEE. The CDR3 extends over 14 amino acids. The trim removed 2 bases at V and 5 bases at J, leaving 6 bases unmatched. CDR3 sequence: CASSLQGMIYGYTF. The DNA for the CDR3 is TGTGCCAGCAGCTTACAGGGGATGATATATGGCTACACCTTC.

This chain links TRBV4-1 with TRBJ2-1; 7 nucleotides match TRBD2. The CDR3 sequence is 18 residues long. Germline CDR1 and CDR2: MGHRA and YSYEKL. The V segment lost 0 bases and the J segment 8 bases; nucleotides outside the gene matches: 16. CDR3 nucleotide sequence: TGCGCCAGCAGCCAAGATGGCAGGCTAGCGGACCCGAGGGATGAGCAGTTCTTC. Its protein product is CASSQDGRLADPRDEQFF.

This CDR3 is CASSIKPASADTQYF. The CDR3 coding sequence is TGTGCCAGTAGTATTAAACCCGCTTCGGCGGATACGCAGTATTTT. V is TRBV19 and J is TRBJ2-3, with unresolved D. This CDR3 has 15 residues. V was shortened by 3 bases and J by 6 bases, with 16 bases between the two germline ends. Germline values: CDR1 LNHDA, CDR2 SQIVND (reference sequence).